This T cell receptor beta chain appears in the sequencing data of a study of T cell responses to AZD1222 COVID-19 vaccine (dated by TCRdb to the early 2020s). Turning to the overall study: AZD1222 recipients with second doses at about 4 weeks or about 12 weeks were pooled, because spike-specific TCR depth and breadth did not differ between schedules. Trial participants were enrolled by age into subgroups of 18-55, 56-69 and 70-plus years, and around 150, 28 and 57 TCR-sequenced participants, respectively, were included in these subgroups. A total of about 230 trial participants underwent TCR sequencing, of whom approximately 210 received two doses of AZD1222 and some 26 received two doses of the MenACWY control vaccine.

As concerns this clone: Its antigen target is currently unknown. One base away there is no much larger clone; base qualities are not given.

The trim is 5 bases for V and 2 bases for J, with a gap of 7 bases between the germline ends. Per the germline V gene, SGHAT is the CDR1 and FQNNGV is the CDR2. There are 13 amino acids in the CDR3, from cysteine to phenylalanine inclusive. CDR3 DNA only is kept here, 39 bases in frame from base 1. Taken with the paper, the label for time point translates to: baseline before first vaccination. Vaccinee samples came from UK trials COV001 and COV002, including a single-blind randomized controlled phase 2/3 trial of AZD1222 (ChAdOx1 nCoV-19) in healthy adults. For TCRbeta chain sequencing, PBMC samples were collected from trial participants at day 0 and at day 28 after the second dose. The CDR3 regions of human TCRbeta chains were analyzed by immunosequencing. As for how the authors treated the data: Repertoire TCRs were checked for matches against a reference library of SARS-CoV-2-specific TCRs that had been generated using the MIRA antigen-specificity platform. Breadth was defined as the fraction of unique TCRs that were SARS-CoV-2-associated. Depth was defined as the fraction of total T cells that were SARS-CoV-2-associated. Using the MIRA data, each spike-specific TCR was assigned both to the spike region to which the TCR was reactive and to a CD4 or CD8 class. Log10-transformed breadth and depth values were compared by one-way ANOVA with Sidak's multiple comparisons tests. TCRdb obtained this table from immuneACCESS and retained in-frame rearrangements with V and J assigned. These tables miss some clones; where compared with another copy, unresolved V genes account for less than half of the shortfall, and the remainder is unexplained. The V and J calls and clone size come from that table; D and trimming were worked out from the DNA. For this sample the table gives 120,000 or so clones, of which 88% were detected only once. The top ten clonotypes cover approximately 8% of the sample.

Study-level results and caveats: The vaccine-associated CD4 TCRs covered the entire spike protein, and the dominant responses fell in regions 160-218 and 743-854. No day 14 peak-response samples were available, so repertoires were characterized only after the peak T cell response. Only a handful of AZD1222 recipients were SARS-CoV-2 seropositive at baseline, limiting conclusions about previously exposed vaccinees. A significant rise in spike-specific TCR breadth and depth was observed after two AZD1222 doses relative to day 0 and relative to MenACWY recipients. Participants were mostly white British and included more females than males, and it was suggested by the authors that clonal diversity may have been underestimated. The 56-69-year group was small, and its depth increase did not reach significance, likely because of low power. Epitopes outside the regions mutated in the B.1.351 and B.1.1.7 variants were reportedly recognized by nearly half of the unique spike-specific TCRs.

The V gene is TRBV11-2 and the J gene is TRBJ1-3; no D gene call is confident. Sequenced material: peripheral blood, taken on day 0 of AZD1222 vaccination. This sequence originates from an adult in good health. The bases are TGTGCCAGCAGCCTCCTGGCTGGAAACACCATATATTTT. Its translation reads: CASSLLAGNTIYF.